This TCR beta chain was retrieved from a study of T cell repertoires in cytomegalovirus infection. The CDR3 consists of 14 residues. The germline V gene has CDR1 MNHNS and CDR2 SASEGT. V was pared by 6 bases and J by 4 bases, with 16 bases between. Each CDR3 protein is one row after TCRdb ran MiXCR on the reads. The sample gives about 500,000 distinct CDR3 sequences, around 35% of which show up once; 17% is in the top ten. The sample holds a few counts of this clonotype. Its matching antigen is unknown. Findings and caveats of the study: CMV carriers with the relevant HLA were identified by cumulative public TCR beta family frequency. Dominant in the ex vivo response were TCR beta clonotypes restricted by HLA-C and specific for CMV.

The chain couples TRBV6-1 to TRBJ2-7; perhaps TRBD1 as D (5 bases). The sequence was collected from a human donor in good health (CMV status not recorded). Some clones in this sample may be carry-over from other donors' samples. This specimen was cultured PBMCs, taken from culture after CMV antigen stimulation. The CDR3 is CASRNGQRVYEQYV. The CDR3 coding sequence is TGTGCCAGCAGAAATGGACAAAGGGTATACGAGCAGTACGTC.